Shown below are 13 T cell receptor beta chains from a single sample sequenced in a study of shared clonotypes between healthy human individuals. Clones were sequenced by immunoSEQ multiplex PCR, and TCRdb holds only the in-frame ones, with some missing. The data show about 2.1 million clones, roughly 93% seen once. Positive CCR7 selection of CD45RO-negative cells yielded the naive CD8 cells, and terminally differentiated effector memory CD45RA+ cells were excluded. Sequencing was performed on naive CD8+ T cells from PBMCs. The receptors derive from a man younger than 35 in good health. Some clones in this sample may be carry-over from other donors' samples.

This clone was observed a handful of times. The chain couples TRBV9 to TRBJ2-1, with TRBD2 matching over 12 bases. The V and J ends lost 4 bases and 2 bases, in that order; junction bases with no gene match: 4. The CDR3 sequence is 16 residues long. Germline lookup yields CDR1 SGDLS and CDR2 YYNGEE. CDR3 sequence: CASSPPSGRAYNEQFF. The DNA of the CDR3 is TGTGCCAGCAGCCCCCCTAGCGGGAGGGCCTACAATGAGCAGTTCTTC.

The chain employs TRBV6-5 and TRBJ1-1; 7 positions match TRBD1. This CDR3 is built from 15 residues. With V trimmed by 6 bases and J by 5 bases, 12 bases remained unmatched. The germline V gene encodes CDR1 MNHEY and CDR2 SVGAGI. The CDR3 bases are TGTGCCAGCAGCCGCTTATCAGGGGGTCTTACTGAAGCTTTCTTT. Translation gives CASSRLSGGLTEAFF.

The rearrangement joins TRBV11-3 to TRBJ2-7; 14 positions agree with TRBD2. Per germline, CDR1 SGHNT and CDR2 YENEEA. Trimming removed 4 bases from V and 7 bases from J; junction bases left unmatched: 6. This CDR3 comprises 15 residues. This CDR3 is CASSSGLAGGREQYF. The CDR3 nucleotides read TGTGCCAGCAGCTCAGGACTAGCGGGAGGTCGGGAGCAGTACTTC. Looking up the rest from reference TRBV11-3 and TRBJ2-7 gives the full variable domain: EAGVVQSPRYKIIEKKQPVAFWCNPISGHNTLYWYLQNLGQGPELLIRYENEEAVDDSQLPKDRFSAERLKGVDSTLKIQPAELGDSAVYLCASSSGLAGGREQYFGPGTRLTVT.

V and J are TRBV2 and TRBJ2-1; D may be TRBD1 (5 bases). Trimming cost V 5 bases and J 1 base, with 15 bases left between them. Germline loops: CDR1 SNHLY, CDR2 FYNNEI. The CDR3 length is 16 residues. The CDR3 protein is CASSPPRVGSYNEQFF. The CDR3 bases are TGTGCCAGCAGTCCCCCCAGGGTAGGATCCTACAATGAGCAGTTCTTC. The full variable domain, its missing parts supplied by reference TRBV2 and TRBJ2-1, is EPEVTQTPSHQVTQMGQEVILRCVPISNHLYFYWYRQILGQKVEFLVSFYNNEISEKSEIFDDQFSVERPDGSNFTLKIRSTKLEDSAMYFCASSPPRVGSYNEQFFGPGTRLTVL.

The chain is built from TRBV4-2 and TRBJ2-1; TRBD2 agrees at 11 bases. CDR1 is LGHNA, CDR2 YNFKEQ, per germline. The CDR3 length is 16 residues. Trimming at V came to 4 bases and at J to 6 bases, leaving 8 bases not matched to a gene. CDR3: CASSPSPGLAVNEQFF. In nucleotides, the CDR3 is TGTGCCAGCAGCCCTTCTCCGGGACTAGCGGTCAATGAGCAGTTCTTC.

The rearrangement uses TRBV7-6 and TRBJ2-7, with D perhaps TRBD1 (6 bases). Trimming left V 5 bases short and J 6 bases short, with 11 bases between. CDR1 and CDR2 from the germline V gene are SGHVS and FNYEAQ. This CDR3 region has 12 residues. The CDR3 region is CASSHRVGEQYF. CDR3 DNA: TGTGCCAGCAGCCACAGGGTCGGCGAGCAGTACTTC. The complete variable domain, with remaining parts taken from reference TRBV7-6 and TRBJ2-7, reads GAGVSQSPRYKVTKRGQDVALRCDPISGHVSLYWYRQALGQGPEFLTYFNYEAQQDKSGLPNDRFSAERPEGSISTLTIQRTEQRDSAMYRCASSHRVGEQYFGPGTRLTVT.

The chain carries TRBV27 and TRBJ1-5; the D is unclear. Germline assignment: CDR1 MNHEY and CDR2 SMNVEV (reference sequence). The CDR3 consists of 13 residues. The CDR3 here is CVSGDRSNQPQHF. CDR3 DNA sequence: TGTGTCTCGGGAGACCGTAGCAATCAGCCCCAGCATTTT.

This rearrangement joins TRBV27 to TRBJ2-7; D is undetermined. The CDR3 sequence is 14 residues long. Germline CDR1 MNHEY, CDR2 SMNVEV (reference sequence). The ends were cut back, 0 bases at V and 1 base at J, with 7 bases in the middle. The CDR3 sequence is CASSLSSESYEQYF. The CDR3 DNA follows: TGTGCCAGCAGTTTATCATCAGAATCCTACGAGCAGTACTTC.

This CDR3 reads CASSLADRLNTEAFF. DNA of the CDR3: TGTGCCAGCAGCTTAGCCGACAGGTTGAACACTGAAGCTTTCTTT. The chain combines TRBV7-2 with TRBJ1-1, with TRBD1 as a possible D gene (6 bases). Germline loops: CDR1 SGHTA, CDR2 FQGNSA. The CDR3 runs to 15 residues. Between the trimmed V and J ends, which lost 0 bases and 0 bases, there was a span of 8 bases.

V gene TRBV13 combines with J gene TRBJ2-7; TRBD1 agrees at 11 bases. Per germline, CDR1 PRHDT and CDR2 FYEKMQ (reference sequence). J was trimmed by 0 bases and V by 5 bases; bases with no gene match: 6. The CDR3 is 16 amino acids. CDR3 nucleotide sequence: TGTGCCAGCAGCGCGGCCGGGACAGGGGGCTCCTACGAGCAGTACTTC. Its translation: CASSAAGTGGSYEQYF.

The chain joins TRBV7-9 to TRBJ1-1; no firm D call. Germline CDR1 SEHNR, CDR2 FQNEAQ (reference sequence). This CDR3 contains 13 residues. Trimming took off 4 bases at V and 3 bases at J, with 9 bases between the two ends. Written as DNA, the CDR3 is TGTGCCAGCAGCTCAAATTCACACACTGAAGCTTTCTTT. Translation: CASSSNSHTEAFF.

The V call is TRBV19, the J call TRBJ1-1; a possible D gene is TRBD1 (5 bases). The CDR3 is 18 amino acids. The ends were cut back, 1 base at V and 0 bases at J, with 18 bases in the middle. Germline-derived CDR1 and CDR2 are LNHDA and SQIVND (reference sequence). The CDR3: CASSIVAGGVSMNTEAFF. Here the CDR3 DNA reads TGTGCCAGTAGTATAGTTGCGGGGGGAGTCTCTATGAACACTGAAGCTTTCTTT.

The rearrangement joins TRBV7-4 to TRBJ1-4; D might be TRBD1 (6 bases). Between the trimmed V and J ends, which lost 1 base and 4 bases, there was a span of 7 bases. Germline values: CDR1 SGHVT, CDR2 SQSDAQ. The CDR3 covers 14 residues. The CDR3: CASSLGRGNEKLFF. The CDR3 DNA sequence: TGTGCCAGCAGCTTAGGCAGGGGTAATGAAAAACTGTTTTTT.